This paragraph covers one TCR beta chain sequence. Its binding antigen is unknown. One base away there is no much larger clone; base qualities are not given. The sample originates from a study of pediatric ulcerative colitis (dated by TCRdb to between 2017 and 2020). In terms of the full investigation: Nine or ten newly diagnosed, treatment-naive pediatric ulcerative colitis patients and four non-IBD control children each provided paired blood and rectal samples. Study-level results and caveats: Repertoires were derived from total lymphocyte DNA, so rare subsets such as regulatory T cells may have patterns not reflected. The healthy control group was small, consisting of only four individuals. A couple of rectal CDR3 clonotypes were found in every ulcerative colitis patient but in no control. Blood-derived T cells may have been included in rectal pinch biopsies, especially in patients with overt colitis. Features of the rectal repertoire distinguished controls, mild-moderate colitis patients and acute severe colitis patients, and in acute severe colitis, rectal diversity was reduced because of clonal expansions. Significantly higher autologous blood-rectal clonal overlap was found in ulcerative colitis patients than in controls, which suggested increased T cell trafficking to inflamed tissue. For technical reasons, the blood samples of two patients yielded substantially fewer templates, so those samples were excluded from the blood-rectal overlap analysis.

The germline V gene gives CDR1 as KGHSH and CDR2 as LQKENI. The V and J ends are trimmed by 0 bases and 1 base, leaving 6 bases between them. From cysteine to phenylalanine, the CDR3 is 14 amino acids long. Only CDR3 DNA remains: 42 bases, in frame from the first base. During colonoscopy, one to two rectal pinch biopsies were obtained for research purposes. In controls, colonoscopy was performed for suspected IBD, macroscopically and histologically normal endoscopy was observed, and no IBD diagnosis was made within the following year. Before DNA was isolated, the rectal biopsies underwent proteinase K digestion. The Wizard kit (Promega) was used to extract genomic DNA from the blood and intestinal samples. Through the immunoSEQ TRB Survey service, multiplex V and J primers were used to amplify rearranged CDR3 beta regions from genomic DNA. To keep depth equal across samples, survey-level sequencing depth of up to 500,000 reads per sample was applied. The libraries were purified, combined into pools and sequenced with Illumina technology. The study's processing was this. Productive clonality, sample overlap, pairwise scatters, CDR3 beta length, V/D/J gene usage and productiveness were all assessed with the immunoSEQ online tools. Calculated diversity was the number of unique rearrangements divided by total templates times 100; Shannon and Simpson indices were also computed. Z-score normalized data were analyzed by principal component analysis with the R prcomp function and the ggbiplot package. Blood-rectal clonal overlap within each subject was quantified with Morisita's index. Entries here come from immuneACCESS through TCRdb and include only in-frame sequences with V and J called. Some clones fail to appear in such tables; in the studies checked, an unresolved V gene covers under half of the shortfall, and the cause of the remainder is unknown. V and J calls plus clone size are reproduced from that table; the DNA served to infer D and trimming. This sample lists 15,000 to 20,000 clones; 60% to 80% were detected once. The ten largest account for about 7.9% of the sample.

This receptor was identified in a boy between 10 and 17 years old who was a control in a study of pediatric ulcerative colitis. The sequenced sample consisted of gut tissue. The receptor chain draws on TRBV18 and TRBJ1-1; matching of 6 bases hints at TRBD1 as the D gene. The CDR3 sequence is CASSPPRGNTEAFF. The sequence in DNA is TGTGCCAGCTCACCACCCAGGGGGAACACTGAAGCTTTCTTT.